The 2 T cell receptor beta chains below all came from one sample that was sequenced in a study of blood T cell repertoires in COVID-19. Measured with immunoSEQ multiplex PCR; TCRdb has only the in-frame clones, and not every one. Of roughly 120,000 clones listed, over 75% are singletons. Sequencing used peripheral blood. Receptor source: a human donor with active COVID-19. The donor label of this sample is uncertain.

J is TRBJ1-6 and V is TRBV7-6; tentative D call: TRBD1 (6 bases). The V and J ends lost 5 bases and 10 bases respectively, with 21 bases between them. Germline CDR1 reads SGHVS; CDR2 reads FNYEAQ. The CDR3 is 16 residues long. CDR3 sequence (DNA): TGTGCCAGCAGCCCAGAGGCGGCAGGGGTGGGGTCACCCCTCCACTTT. Its protein is CASSPEAAGVGSPLHF. The whole variable domain, remainder taken from reference TRBV7-6 and TRBJ1-6, is GAGVSQSPRYKVTKRGQDVALRCDPISGHVSLYWYRQALGQGPEFLTYFNYEAQQDKSGLPNDRFSAERPEGSISTLTIQRTEQRDSAMYRCASSPEAAGVGSPLHFGNGTRLTVT.

The chain uses TRBV4-1 and TRBJ2-7; 7 bases agree with TRBD1. The trim removed 4 bases at V and 2 bases at J, leaving 5 bases unmatched. Germline CDR1 reads MGHRA; CDR2 reads YSYEKL. CDR3 length: 14 amino acids. The chain's CDR3 is CASSPRQGPYEQYF. DNA of the CDR3: TGCGCCAGCAGCCCCAGACAGGGTCCCTACGAGCAGTACTTC.